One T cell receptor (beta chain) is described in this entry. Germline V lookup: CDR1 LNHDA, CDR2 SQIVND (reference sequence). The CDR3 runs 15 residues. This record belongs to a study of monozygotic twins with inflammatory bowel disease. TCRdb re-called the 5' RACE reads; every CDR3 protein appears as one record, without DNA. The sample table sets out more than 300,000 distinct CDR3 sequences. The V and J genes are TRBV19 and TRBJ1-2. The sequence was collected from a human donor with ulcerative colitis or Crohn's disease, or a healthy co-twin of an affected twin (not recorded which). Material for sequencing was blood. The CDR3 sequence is CASSYAGGSGYGYTF.